This T cell receptor (beta chain) was captured by sequencing in a study of blood T cell repertoires in COVID-19. Overall study: Spain, Italy and the United States supplied samples that represented acute and convalescent COVID-19. The cDNA or gDNA used as material had been derived from T cells, B-cell-depleted T cells, or PBMCs.

In the study's own analysis: Scientists estimated how many nucleated cells there were by amplifying reference gene primers. The assay was immunoSEQ multiplex PCR, and TCRdb's table has in-frame clones only and misses some. V and J calls and clone size are as listed in that table; D and trimming were resolved from the DNA. The sample shows 130,000 to 150,000 clones, under 85% of them seen only once. The J segment lost 2 bases and the V segment lost 6 bases, leaving 13 bases of the junction unmatched. Germline-derived CDR1 and CDR2 are SNHLY and FYNNEI. The CDR3 runs to 18 residues. The sample was peripheral blood. The TCR sequence derives from a woman aged 80 or over in a cohort sampled during active or convalescent COVID-19. The chain combines TRBV2 with TRBJ2-5; the match to TRBD1 covers 12 bases. The CDR3 nucleotides read TGTGCCAGCAGGCCTCCGGGACAGGGGGCCCCCCTTCAAGAGACCCAGTACTTC. Protein sequence: CASRPPGQGAPLQETQYF.